This record concerns one T cell receptor beta chain sequence. Its antigen remains unidentified. This entry is derived from a study of OX40 agonist ivuxolimab in advanced cancers. At the level of the study: The dose-escalation group included hepatocellular carcinoma, melanoma, renal cell carcinoma and head and neck cancer. Three patients, one with hepatocellular carcinoma and two with cutaneous melanoma, achieved partial responses. Study results and limitations: The authors did not determine the antigen specificity of the expanded peripheral T cells. Averaged across samples, CD8+ T cells carried more expanded clones than CD4+ did.

CDR3 length: 19 residues. The germline gives CDR1 SGDLS, CDR2 YYNGEE. V gave up 0 bases and J gave up 6 bases, with 25 bases separating them. Measured with immunoSEQ multiplex PCR; TCRdb has only the in-frame clones, and not every one. The data hold 80,000 or so clones, with roughly 90% observed a single time. The chain uses TRBV9 and TRBJ2-4; D might be TRBD1 or TRBD2, each matching 5 bases. This clonotype was obtained from an adult with an advanced solid tumor such as melanoma, head and neck, liver or kidney cancer. This specimen consisted of CD4+ or CD8+ T cells sorted from blood, obtained in a trial of the OX40 agonist ivuxolimab. The CDR3 bases are TGTGCCAGCAGCGTAGGGCTTTTTACGGGGACGCTGGGTGGAAACATTCAGTACTTC. Residues: CASSVGLFTGTLGGNIQYF.